One and the same sample provided the 8 T cell receptor beta chains below, sequenced in a study of blood T cell repertoires in COVID-19. Clones were sequenced by immunoSEQ multiplex PCR, and TCRdb holds only the in-frame ones, with some missing. The data hold over 150,000 clones, with approximately 85% observed a single time. The specimen was peripheral blood. The receptors here all came from a woman in her fifties or sixties with COVID-19, enrolled during active disease.

The J gene is TRBJ1-1, the V gene TRBV5-1; tentatively, D is TRBD1 (6 bases). This CDR3 contains 16 residues. Germline-derived CDR1 and CDR2 are SGHRS and YFSETQ. V lost 1 base to trimming and J lost 0 bases, with 13 bases between them. As DNA, the CDR3 is TGCGCCAGCAGCTTGTCTACAGGGTTCATGAACACTGAAGCTTTCTTT. Its protein product is CASSLSTGFMNTEAFF.

A note on this clone: Other DNA variants within this sample encode the same CDR3. The gene calls are TRBV5-1 and TRBJ2-3; D possibly corresponds to TRBD2 (5 bases). Germline-derived CDR1 and CDR2 are SGHRS and YFSETQ. The V end was cut by 0 bases, the J end by 3 bases, with 8 bases between. This CDR3 is 14 amino acids long. This CDR3 is CASSLGGGTDTQYF. The CDR3 DNA is TGCGCCAGCAGCTTGGGAGGAGGAACAGATACGCAGTATTTT.

This chain joins TRBV9 and TRBJ1-5; 8 nucleotides align to TRBD1. V shed 0 bases and J 2 bases; nucleotides not matched to a gene: 4. CDR1 and CDR2 from the germline V gene are SGDLS and YYNGEE. The CDR3 spans 16 residues. The chain's CDR3 is CASSVGAGGGNQPQHF. The DNA of the CDR3 is TGTGCCAGCAGCGTAGGAGCAGGGGGCGGCAATCAGCCCCAGCATTTT.

The J gene is TRBJ1-5, the V gene TRBV11-2; D not resolved. V was shortened by 3 bases and J by 0 bases, with 9 bases between the two germline ends. CDR3 size: 15 residues. Per the germline V gene, CDR1 is SGHAT and CDR2 is FQNNGV. The CDR3 coding sequence is TGTGCCAGCAGCTTCGGACTGAATAGCAATCAGCCCCAGCATTTT. Translated, it gives CASSFGLNSNQPQHF.

The chain joins TRBV6-1 to TRBJ2-7; 9 bases line up with TRBD1. This CDR3 is built from 16 residues. CDR1 and CDR2 (germline): MNHNS, SASEGT. J lost 6 bases, V lost 4 bases, and 13 bases had no gene match. CDR3 bases: TGTGCCAGCAGTGCAAATCCGGGACAGGGAGGAGGCGAGCAGTACGTC. Translating it yields CASSANPGQGGGEQYV.

V and J are TRBV14 and TRBJ2-5; 8 bases are shared with TRBD2. CDR3 length equals 15 residues. CDR1 and CDR2 from the germline V gene are SGHDN and FVKESK. Germline trimming cut 2 bases from V and 2 bases from J; bases unmatched to any gene: 4. CDR3: CASSQLGLAQETQYF. The DNA of the CDR3 is TGTGCCAGCAGCCAACTCGGACTAGCTCAAGAGACCCAGTACTTC.

The chain has TRBV18 and TRBJ1-2; D may be TRBD1 (5 bases). This CDR3 region has 13 residues. Trimming took 3 bases from V and 6 from J, leaving 11 bases between them. Germline lookup yields CDR1 KGHSH and CDR2 LQKENI. The CDR3 DNA reads TGTGCCAGCTCACCGACGCAGGGAAATGGCTACACCTTC. This translates into CASSPTQGNGYTF. The whole variable domain, filled in from reference TRBV18 and TRBJ1-2, reads NAGVMQNPRHLVRRRGQEARLRCSPMKGHSHVYWYRQLPEEGLKFMVYLQKENIIDESGMPKERFSAEFPKEGPSILRIQQVVRGDSAAYFCASSPTQGNGYTFGSGTRLTVV.

V usage is TRBV28 and J usage is TRBJ1-2, with 9 bases that match TRBD1. Unmatched junction bases numbered 5, after V lost 5 bases and J lost 4 bases. Germline assignment: CDR1 MDHEN and CDR2 SYDVKM. The length of the CDR3 is 14 residues. CDR3 loop: CASSTGQGTYGYTF. CDR3 in DNA: TGTGCCAGCAGTACGGGACAGGGAACCTATGGCTACACCTTC.